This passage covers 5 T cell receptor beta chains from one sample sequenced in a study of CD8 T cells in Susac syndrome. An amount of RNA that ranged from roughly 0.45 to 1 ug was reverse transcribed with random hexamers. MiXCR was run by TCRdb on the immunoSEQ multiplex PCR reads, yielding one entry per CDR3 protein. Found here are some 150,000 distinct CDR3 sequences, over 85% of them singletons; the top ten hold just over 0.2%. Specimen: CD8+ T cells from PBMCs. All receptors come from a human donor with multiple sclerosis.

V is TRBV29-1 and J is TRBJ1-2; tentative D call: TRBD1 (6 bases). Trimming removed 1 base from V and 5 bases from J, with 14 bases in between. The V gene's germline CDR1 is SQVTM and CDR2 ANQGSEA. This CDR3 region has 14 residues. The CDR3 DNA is TGCAGCGTTGAAGGTGCAGGGGCCACGTATGGCTACACCTTC. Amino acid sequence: CSVEGAGATYGYTF.

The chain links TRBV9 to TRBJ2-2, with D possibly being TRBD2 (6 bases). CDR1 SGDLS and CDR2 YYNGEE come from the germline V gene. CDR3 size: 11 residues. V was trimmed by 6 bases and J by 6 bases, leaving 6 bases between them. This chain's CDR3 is CASTGAGELFF. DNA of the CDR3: TGTGCCAGCACGGGGGCCGGGGAGCTGTTTTTT.

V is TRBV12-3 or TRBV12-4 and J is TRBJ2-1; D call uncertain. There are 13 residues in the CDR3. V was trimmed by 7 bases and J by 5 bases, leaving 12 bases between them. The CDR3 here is CASIHRGDNEQFF. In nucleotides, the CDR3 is TGTGCCAGCATCCACAGAGGTGACAATGAGCAGTTCTTC.

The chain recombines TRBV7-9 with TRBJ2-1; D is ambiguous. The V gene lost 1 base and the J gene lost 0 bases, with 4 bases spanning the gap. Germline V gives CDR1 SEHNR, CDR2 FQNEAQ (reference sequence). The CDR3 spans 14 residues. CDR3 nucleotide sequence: TGTGCCAGCAGCTTAGTGATCTCCTACAATGAGCAGTTCTTC. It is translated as CASSLVISYNEQFF.

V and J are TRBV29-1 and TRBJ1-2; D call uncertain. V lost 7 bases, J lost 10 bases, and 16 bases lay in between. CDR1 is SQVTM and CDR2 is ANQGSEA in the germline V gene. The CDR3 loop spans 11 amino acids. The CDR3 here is CSASLRDDYTF. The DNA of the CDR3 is TGCAGCGCCTCTCTTAGGGATGACTACACCTTC.